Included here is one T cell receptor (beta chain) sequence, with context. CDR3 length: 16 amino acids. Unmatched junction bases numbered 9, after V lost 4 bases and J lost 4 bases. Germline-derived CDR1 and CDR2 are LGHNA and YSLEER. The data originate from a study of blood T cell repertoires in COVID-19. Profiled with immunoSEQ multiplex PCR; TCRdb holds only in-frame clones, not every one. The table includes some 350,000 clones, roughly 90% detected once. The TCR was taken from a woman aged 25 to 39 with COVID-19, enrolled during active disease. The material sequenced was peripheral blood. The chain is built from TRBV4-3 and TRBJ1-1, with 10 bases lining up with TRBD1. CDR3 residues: CASSRLTGGAGTEAFF. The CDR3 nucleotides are TGCGCCAGCAGCCGATTGACAGGGGGCGCCGGCACTGAAGCTTTCTTT.